This T cell receptor (beta chain) originates from a study of cytomegalovirus exposure and HLA in healthy donors. Study observations and caveats: Presence/absence analyses supposed approximately even sequencing depth among donors. Cytomegalovirus-associated status was assigned to 150 or so TCR beta chains.

This clone was detected a few times. Its antigen is unidentified. Healthy bone marrow donors made up the donor group. Although they were nominally healthy when sampled, donors likely had unrecorded immune exposures. V was shortened by 5 bases and J by 4 bases, with 11 bases between the two germline ends. The CDR3 contains 13 residues. Germline V gene data show CDR1 as SEHNR and CDR2 as FQNEAQ (reference sequence). A multiplex PCR was run with 60 Vbeta primers and 13 Jbeta primers. Repertoires were generated with immunoSEQ multiplex PCR, while TCRdb's copy carries only in-frame clones and drops some. This table has around 89,000 clones, roughly 80% appearing once.

The gene calls are TRBV7-9 and TRBJ1-1; D remains unclear. This receptor was identified in a girl aged 2 to 9 in good health and CMV-seropositive. The sample consisted of PBMCs. The CDR3 loop reads CASSPQEGTEAFF. In nucleotides, the CDR3 is TGTGCCAGCAGCCCCCAGGAGGGCACTGAAGCTTTCTTT.